A selection of T cell receptor beta chains follows, all from one sample in a study of molecular identifiers for immune sequencing clone quantification. TCRdb ran MiXCR on the PCR reads and lists one entry per CDR3 protein. Of a few hundred thousand distinct CDR3 sequences in the sample, roughly 23% were seen once. Sequenced material: naive CD8+ T cells from blood, with Jurkat cell RNA spiked in. These receptors all stem from a human donor in good health. Some libraries in this study had Jurkat cell RNA spiked in. Both conserved end residues are part of each CDR3. The D gene is left open where the match is weak. Clone size is not always given. Where it is, it says once, few, many or a class for expanded clones.

D gene | J gene | clone size | V gene | CDR3 protein | CDR3 DNA
- | TRBJ2-7 | few | TRBV7-2 | CASSLVLGGAGDYEQYF | TGTGCCAGCAGCTTAGTTTTGGGGGGGGCCGGAGACTACGAGCAGTACTTC
TRBD1 | TRBJ1-1 | - | TRBV11-2 | CASSPTGVRYDTKAFF | TGTGCCAGCAGCCCTACAGGGGTGAGGTATGACACTAAAGCTTTCTTT
- | TRBJ1-1 | - | TRBV30 | CAWSSRDWNTEAFF | TGTGCCTGGAGTTCTAGAGATTGGAACACTGAAGCTTTCTTT
- | TRBJ1-1 | few | TRBV5-6 | CASRSAGYDTEAFF | TGTGCCAGCAGGTCGGCAGGGTATGACACTGAAGCTTTCTTT
- | TRBJ2-7 | many | TRBV4-1 | CASSQGRDSYEQYF | TGCGCCAGCAGCCAGGGCAGGGATTCCTACGAGCAGTACTTC
- | TRBJ1-4 | many | TRBV2 | CASSEVGRTDPNEKLFF | TGTGCCAGCAGTGAAGTCGGAAGGACAGATCCTAATGAAAAACTGTTTTTT
- | TRBJ2-3 | few | TRBV20-1 | CSATGPINTQYF | TGCAGTGCTACGGGGCCCATTAATACGCAGTATTTT
- | TRBJ1-3 | - | TRBV7-9 | CASSGVGNTIYF | TGTGCCAGTTCGGGGGTTGGAAACACCATATATTTT
- | TRBJ2-7 | few | TRBV12-3/TRBV12-4 | CASSPGRFLQYF | TGTGCCAGCAGCCCTGGCAGATTCTTGCAGTACTTC
- | TRBJ2-1 | few | TRBV5-5 | CASSPDARRSYNEQFF | TGTGCCAGCAGCCCCGACGCGCGACGATCCTACAATGAGCAGTTCTTC
TRBD2 | TRBJ2-1 | - | TRBV6-2/TRBV6-3 | CASSSTSGGDEQFF | TGTGCCAGCAGTTCTACTAGCGGGGGCGATGAGCAGTTCTTC
- | TRBJ2-7 | many | TRBV12-3/TRBV12-4 | CASSHSARGWYEQYF | TGTGCCAGCAGCCACTCAGCGCGGGGATGGTACGAGCAGTACTTC
- | TRBJ2-1 | - | TRBV11-2 | CASSPPGGGAYNEQFF | TGTGCCAGCAGCCCCCCAGGAGGGGGTGCCTACAATGAGCAGTTCTTC
- | TRBJ2-5 | - | TRBV11-1 | CASKEGKETQYF | TGTGCCAGCAAGGAGGGAAAAGAGACCCAGTACTTC
- | TRBJ2-7 | many | TRBV28 | CASRRASHYEQYF | TGTGCCAGCAGAAGGGCTAGCCACTACGAGCAGTACTTC
- | TRBJ2-5 | few | TRBV27 | CASSSDWEETQYF | TGTGCCAGCAGTTCGGACTGGGAAGAGACCCAGTACTTC
- | TRBJ2-3 | few | TRBV4-1 | CASSPRASTSTDTQYF | TGCGCCAGCAGCCCAAGGGCTTCAACCAGCACAGATACGCAGTATTTT
- | TRBJ1-6 | few | TRBV19 | CASHSVRSSYNSPLHF | TGTGCCAGTCATTCCGTGCGGAGCTCCTATAATTCACCCCTCCACTTT
TRBD1 | TRBJ2-3 | many | TRBV12-3/TRBV12-4 | CASSSNAWAPGQGIADTQYF | TGTGCCAGCAGTTCCAACGCGTGGGCCCCCGGACAGGGTATCGCAGATACGCAGTATTTT
TRBD2 | TRBJ2-1 | many | TRBV29-1 | CSVEFSGRGYNEQFF | TGCAGCGTTGAGTTTAGCGGGAGGGGGTACAATGAGCAGTTCTTC
TRBD1 | TRBJ2-3 | - | TRBV6-5 | CASRDRAADTQYF | TGTGCCAGTCGGGACAGGGCGGCAGATACGCAGTATTTT
- | TRBJ1-2 | - | TRBV30 | CAWSPGGYGYTF | TGTGCCTGGAGTCCGGGGGGGTATGGCTACACCTTC
- | TRBJ2-2 | many | TRBV7-3 | CASSFTGLGGELFF | TGTGCCAGCAGCTTCACAGGGTTAGGCGGGGAGCTGTTTTTT
- | TRBJ2-5 | few | TRBV6-2/TRBV6-3 | CASSYITGAGETQYF | TGTGCCAGCAGTTACATAACGGGGGCCGGGGAGACCCAGTACTTC
- | TRBJ2-2 | many | TRBV7-9 | CASSLTESTGELFF | TGTGCCAGCAGCTTAACGGAGTCGACCGGGGAGCTGTTTTTT
- | TRBJ2-7 | many | TRBV7-9 | CASSSKDWPYEQYF | TGTGCCAGCAGCTCAAAGGACTGGCCCTACGAGCAGTACTTC
- | TRBJ1-3 | - | TRBV29-1 | CSVELWGAEGNTIYF | TGCAGCGTTGAGTTGTGGGGGGCTGAAGGAAACACCATATATTTT
TRBD1 | TRBJ1-2 | few | TRBV12-3/TRBV12-4 | CASSLALTGGIYGYTF | TGTGCCAGCAGTTTAGCTTTGACAGGGGGGATATATGGCTACACCTTC
- | TRBJ2-3 | - | TRBV24-1 | CATSDNPGDTQYF | TGTGCCACCAGTGACAACCCCGGAGATACGCAGTATTTT
TRBD1 | TRBJ1-2 | few | TRBV13 | CASSQEGQEGYTF | TGTGCCAGCAGCCAAGAGGGACAGGAGGGCTACACCTTC
- | TRBJ2-1 | few | TRBV24-1 | CATSDWDGNEQFF | TGTGCCACCAGTGATTGGGACGGCAATGAGCAGTTCTTC
- | TRBJ2-4 | few | TRBV7-9 | CASSSPGNIQYF | TGTGCCAGCAGCTCTCCTGGGAACATTCAGTACTTC
- | TRBJ2-1 | - | TRBV12-3/TRBV12-4 | CASTPAWNEQFF | TGTGCCAGCACCCCCGCCTGGAATGAGCAGTTCTTC
- | TRBJ2-2 | - | TRBV6-6 | CASRTVNTGELFF | TGTGCCAGCAGGACAGTGAACACCGGGGAGCTGTTTTTT
TRBD2 | TRBJ2-1 | - | TRBV7-9 | CASSQLGAGAYNEQFF | TGTGCCAGCAGCCAGCTGGGCGCGGGAGCTTACAATGAGCAGTTCTTC
- | TRBJ2-2 | few | TRBV29-1 | CSVEGGQRNTGELFF | TGCAGCGTTGAGGGCGGACAGAGGAACACCGGGGAGCTGTTTTTT
- | TRBJ1-3 | - | TRBV28 | CASSLYPTEGPLSGNTIYF | TGTGCCAGCAGTTTGTATCCCACAGAGGGCCCTCTCTCTGGAAACACCATATATTTT
TRBD2 | TRBJ2-1 | few | TRBV7-2 | CASTPAGGGYNEQFF | TGTGCCAGCACCCCCGCGGGCGGGGGGTACAATGAGCAGTTCTTC
TRBD1 | TRBJ2-5 | few | TRBV7-2 | CASSARPGQGEF | TGTGCCAGCAGCGCCCGGCCGGGACAGGGGGAATTC
- | TRBJ1-2 | - | TRBV3-1 | CASSQVGRAYGYTF | TGTGCCAGCAGCCAAGTGGGCAGGGCTTATGGCTACACCTTC
TRBD1 | TRBJ1-3 | - | TRBV4-1 | CASSQQTGSGNTIYF | TGCGCCAGCAGCCAACAGACAGGGTCTGGAAACACCATATATTTT
- | TRBJ1-1 | - | TRBV6-5 | CASSYRGTMDTEAFF | TGTGCCAGCAGTTACAGGGGAACTATGGACACTGAAGCTTTCTTT
- | TRBJ1-3 | many | TRBV7-2 | CASSLGVAGNTIYF | TGTGCCAGCAGCTTAGGGGTGGCTGGAAACACCATATATTTT
- | TRBJ2-2 | - | TRBV3-1 | CASSPAGDIGELFF | TGTGCCAGCAGCCCGGCCGGGGATATCGGGGAGCTGTTTTTT
TRBD2 | TRBJ2-3 | - | TRBV27 | CASSLRRGGLTDTQYF | TGTGCCAGCAGTTTAAGGCGCGGGGGGTTAACAGATACGCAGTATTTT
TRBD2 | TRBJ2-3 | - | TRBV20-1 | CSASQLAGGPPDTQYF | TGCAGTGCTAGTCAACTAGCGGGAGGGCCACCAGATACGCAGTATTTT
- | TRBJ1-1 | - | TRBV9 | CASSPTHPVGRTEAFF | TGTGCCAGCAGCCCTACTCACCCTGTAGGGCGGACTGAAGCTTTCTTT
TRBD1 | TRBJ2-7 | - | TRBV5-1 | CASSTRTGSPYEQYF | TGCGCCAGCAGCACCAGGACAGGGTCTCCCTACGAGCAGTACTTC
TRBD2 | TRBJ2-5 | few | TRBV4-1 | CASSHLLAGDETQYF | TGCGCCAGCAGCCACCTACTAGCGGGGGATGAGACCCAGTACTTC
- | TRBJ1-1 | many | TRBV5-1 | CASSFHSEKQSTEAFF | TGCGCCAGCAGCTTCCACTCCGAGAAACAAAGCACAGAAGCTTTCTTT
TRBD2 | TRBJ2-5 | - | TRBV11-3 | CASSSGTSGPVGTQYF | TGTGCCAGCAGCTCAGGGACTAGCGGGCCAGTAGGGACCCAGTACTTC
- | TRBJ2-2 | - | TRBV20-1 | CSASDEHTGELFF | TGCAGTGCTAGCGACGAACACACCGGGGAGCTGTTTTTT
TRBD2 | TRBJ2-5 | few | TRBV7-9 | CASSFSGEETQYF | TGTGCCAGCAGCTTCAGCGGGGAAGAGACCCAGTACTTC
TRBD1 | TRBJ2-7 | - | TRBV29-1 | CSVDKQGGGYEQYF | TGCAGCGTTGATAAACAGGGGGGAGGCTACGAGCAGTACTTC
- | TRBJ1-1 | few | TRBV3-1 | CASSQPPGGPTEAFF | TGTGCCAGCAGCCAACCCCCTGGGGGACCCACTGAAGCTTTCTTT
- | TRBJ2-7 | few | TRBV15 | CATSGDRRTAYEQYF | TGTGCCACCAGCGGGGACCGACGGACCGCCTACGAGCAGTACTTC
- | TRBJ2-5 | few | TRBV12-3/TRBV12-4 | CASRALGDETQYF | TGTGCCAGCAGGGCACTTGGCGACGAGACCCAGTACTTC